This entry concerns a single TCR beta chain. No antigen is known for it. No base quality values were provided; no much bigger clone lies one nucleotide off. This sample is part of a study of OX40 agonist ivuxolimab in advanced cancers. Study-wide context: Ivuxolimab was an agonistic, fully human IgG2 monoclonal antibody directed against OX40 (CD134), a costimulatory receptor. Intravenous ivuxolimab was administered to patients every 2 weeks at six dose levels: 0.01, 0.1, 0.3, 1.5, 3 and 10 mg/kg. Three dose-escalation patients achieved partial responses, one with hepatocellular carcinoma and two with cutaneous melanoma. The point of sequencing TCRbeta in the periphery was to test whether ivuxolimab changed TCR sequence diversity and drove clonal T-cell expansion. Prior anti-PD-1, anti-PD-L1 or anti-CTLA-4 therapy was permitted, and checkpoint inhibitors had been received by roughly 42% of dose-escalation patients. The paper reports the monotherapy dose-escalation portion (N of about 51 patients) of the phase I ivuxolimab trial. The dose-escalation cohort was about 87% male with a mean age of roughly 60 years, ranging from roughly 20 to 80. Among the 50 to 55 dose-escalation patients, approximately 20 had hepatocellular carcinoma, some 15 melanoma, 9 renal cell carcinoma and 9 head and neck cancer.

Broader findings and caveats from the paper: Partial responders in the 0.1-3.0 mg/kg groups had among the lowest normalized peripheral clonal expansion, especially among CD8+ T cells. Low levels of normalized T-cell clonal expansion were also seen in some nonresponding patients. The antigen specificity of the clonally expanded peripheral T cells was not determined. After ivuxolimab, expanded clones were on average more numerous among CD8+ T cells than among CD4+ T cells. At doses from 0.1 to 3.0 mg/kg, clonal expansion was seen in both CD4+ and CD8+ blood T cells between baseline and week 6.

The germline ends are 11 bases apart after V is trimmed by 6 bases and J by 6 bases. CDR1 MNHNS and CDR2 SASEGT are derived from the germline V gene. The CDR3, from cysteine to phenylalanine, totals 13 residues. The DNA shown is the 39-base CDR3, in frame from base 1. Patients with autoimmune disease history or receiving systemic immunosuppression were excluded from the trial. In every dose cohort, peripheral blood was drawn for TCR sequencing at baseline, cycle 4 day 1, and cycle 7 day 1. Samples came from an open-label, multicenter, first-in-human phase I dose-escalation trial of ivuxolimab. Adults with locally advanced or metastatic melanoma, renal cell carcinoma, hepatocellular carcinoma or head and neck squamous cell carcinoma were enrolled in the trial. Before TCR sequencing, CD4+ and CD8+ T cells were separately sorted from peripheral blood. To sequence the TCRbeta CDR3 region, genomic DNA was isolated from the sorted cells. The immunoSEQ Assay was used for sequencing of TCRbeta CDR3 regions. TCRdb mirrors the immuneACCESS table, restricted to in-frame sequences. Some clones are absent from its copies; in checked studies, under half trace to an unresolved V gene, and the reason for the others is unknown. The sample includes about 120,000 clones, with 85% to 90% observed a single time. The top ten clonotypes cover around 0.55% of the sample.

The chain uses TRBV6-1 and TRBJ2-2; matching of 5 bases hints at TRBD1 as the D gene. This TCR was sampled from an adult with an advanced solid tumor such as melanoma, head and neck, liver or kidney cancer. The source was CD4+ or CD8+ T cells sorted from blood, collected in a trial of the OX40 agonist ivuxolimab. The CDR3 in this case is CASRLRAAGELFF. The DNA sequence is TGTGCCAGCAGGCTCAGGGCAGCCGGGGAGCTGTTTTTT.